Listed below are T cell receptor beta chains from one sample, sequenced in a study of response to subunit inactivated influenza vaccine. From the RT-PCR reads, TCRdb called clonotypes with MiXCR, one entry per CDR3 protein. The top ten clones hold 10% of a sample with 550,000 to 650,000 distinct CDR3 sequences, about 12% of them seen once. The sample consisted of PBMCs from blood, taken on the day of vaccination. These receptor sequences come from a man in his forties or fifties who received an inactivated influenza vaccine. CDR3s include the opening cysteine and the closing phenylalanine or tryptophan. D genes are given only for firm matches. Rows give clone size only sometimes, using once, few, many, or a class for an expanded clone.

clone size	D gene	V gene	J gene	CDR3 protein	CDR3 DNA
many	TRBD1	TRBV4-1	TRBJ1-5	CASSQDVTGGVAGQPQHF	TGCGCCAGCAGCCAAGATGTAACAGGGGGGGTAGCGGGTCAGCCCCAGCATTTT
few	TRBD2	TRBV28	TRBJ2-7	CASSLGGGRSSYEQYF	TGTGCCAGCAGTCTCGGGGGGGGTCGAAGCTCCTACGAGCAGTACTTC
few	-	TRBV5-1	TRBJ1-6	CASSSGTRADDSPLHF	TGCGCCAGCAGCTCCGGGACCAGGGCCGACGATTCACCCCTCCACTTT
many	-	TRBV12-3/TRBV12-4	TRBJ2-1	CASSQDIYNEQFF	TGTGCCAGCAGTCAAGACATATACAATGAGCAGTTCTTC
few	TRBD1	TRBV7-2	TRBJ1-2	CASSPSGGGYTF	TGTGCCAGCAGCCCATCAGGGGGTGGCTACACCTTC
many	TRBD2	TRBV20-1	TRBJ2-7	CSARGFTSGSYEQYF	TGCAGTGCTAGAGGTTTTACTAGCGGGAGCTACGAGCAGTACTTC
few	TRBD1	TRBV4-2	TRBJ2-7	CASSQGTGDPYEQYF	TGTGCCAGCAGCCAAGGGACAGGGGATCCCTACGAGCAGTACTTC
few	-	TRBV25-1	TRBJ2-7	CASRIGPGEYF	TGTGCCAGCAGGATCGGACCTGGAGAGTACTTC
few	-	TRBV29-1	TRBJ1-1	CSVGESTEAFF	TGCAGCGTTGGAGAAAGCACTGAAGCTTTCTTT
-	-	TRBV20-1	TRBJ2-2	CSASSTTAAGELFF	TGCAGTGCTAGCTCTACTACCGCGGCCGGGGAGCTGTTTTTT
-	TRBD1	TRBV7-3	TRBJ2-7	CASSVLGQGSQEQYF	TGTGCCAGCAGCGTCCTTGGACAGGGTTCCCAGGAGCAGTACTTC
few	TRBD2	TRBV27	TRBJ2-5	CASSLGTGGRETQYF	TGTGCCAGCAGTTTAGGGACGGGGGGGCGGGAGACCCAGTACTTC
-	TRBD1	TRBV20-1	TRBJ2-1	CSAPGGFYNEQFF	TGCAGTGCTCCAGGGGGCTTCTACAATGAGCAGTTCTTC
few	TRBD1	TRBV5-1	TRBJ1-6	CASSGGRGPPLHF	TGCGCCAGCAGCGGGGGCAGGGGGCCACCCCTCCACTTT
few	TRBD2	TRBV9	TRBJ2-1	CASSVFASGNNEQFF	TGTGCCAGCAGCGTATTTGCTAGCGGAAACAATGAGCAGTTCTTC
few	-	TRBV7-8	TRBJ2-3	CASSLSGDLTDTQYF	TGTGCCAGCAGCTTATCCGGGGACCTCACAGATACGCAGTATTTT
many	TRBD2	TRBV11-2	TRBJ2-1	CASSLSLGLAGSSYNEQFF	TGTGCCAGCAGCTTATCTCTGGGACTAGCGGGGAGCTCCTACAATGAGCAGTTCTTC
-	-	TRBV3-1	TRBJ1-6	CASCSDSGITYNSPLHF	TGTGCCAGCTGCTCCGACAGCGGAATCACCTATAATTCACCCCTCCACTTT
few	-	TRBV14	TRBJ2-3	CASSQVGRYTDTQYF	TGTGCCAGCAGCCAAGTAGGGCGGTACACAGATACGCAGTATTTT
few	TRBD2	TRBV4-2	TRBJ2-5	CASSQVASGSGETQYF	TGTGCCAGCAGCCAAGTAGCTAGCGGGAGTGGAGAGACCCAGTACTTC
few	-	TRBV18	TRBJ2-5	CASSPPGEQETQYF	TGTGCCAGCTCACCACCCGGGGAGCAAGAGACCCAGTACTTC
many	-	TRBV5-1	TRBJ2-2	CASSLDSAPTGELFF	TGCGCCAGCAGCTTGGATTCAGCCCCCACCGGGGAGCTGTTTTTT
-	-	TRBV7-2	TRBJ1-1	CASSLSPKNTEAFF	TGTGCCAGCAGCTTGAGTCCAAAGAACACTGAAGCTTTCTTT
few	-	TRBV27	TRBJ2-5	CASRPRFQETQYF	TGTGCCAGCAGACCGCGCTTTCAAGAGACCCAGTACTTC
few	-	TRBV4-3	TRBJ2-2	CASSQGANTGELFF	TGCGCCAGCAGCCAGGGGGCGAACACCGGGGAGCTGTTTTTT
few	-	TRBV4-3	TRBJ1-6	CASSQKRGDLSLHF	TGCGCCAGCAGCCAAAAGCGGGGCGACTTGTCCCTCCACTTT
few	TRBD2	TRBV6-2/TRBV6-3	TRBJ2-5	CASRPLAGGETQYF	TGTGCCAGCAGACCTCTAGCGGGGGGCGAGACCCAGTACTTC
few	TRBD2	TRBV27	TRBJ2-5	CASSSTPGTKRETQYF	TGTGCCAGCAGTTCCACCCCCGGGACTAAGCGGGAGACCCAGTACTTC
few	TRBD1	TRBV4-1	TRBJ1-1	CASSQDRGQGASEAFF	TGCGCCAGCAGCCAAGATCGCGGCCAGGGGGCTTCTGAAGCTTTCTTT
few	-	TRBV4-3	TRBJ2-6	CASSQGFQGLSGANVLTF	TGCGCCAGCAGCCAAGGTTTTCAGGGCTTATCCGGGGCCAACGTCCTGACTTTC
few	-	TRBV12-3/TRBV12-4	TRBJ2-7	CASSPGRGEQYF	TGTGCCAGCAGTCCGGGAAGGGGCGAGCAGTACTTC
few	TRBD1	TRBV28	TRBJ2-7	CASSTSSGTGLYEQYF	TGTGCCAGCAGCACATCTTCCGGGACAGGGCTCTACGAGCAGTACTTC
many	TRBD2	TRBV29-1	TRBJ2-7	CSVFGLAYEQYF	TGCAGCGTTTTTGGACTAGCCTACGAGCAGTACTTC
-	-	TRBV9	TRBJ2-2	CASTSVNTGELFF	TGTGCCAGCACTTCAGTTAACACCGGGGAGCTGTTTTTT
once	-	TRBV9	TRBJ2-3	CASSVAGAGTDAQYF	TGTGCCAGCAGCGTAGCAGGGGCTGGTACAGATGCGCAGTATTTT
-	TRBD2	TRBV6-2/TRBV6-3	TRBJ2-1	CATSPGLAGPNYNEQFF	TGTGCCACATCACCGGGACTAGCGGGACCAAACTACAATGAGCAGTTCTTC
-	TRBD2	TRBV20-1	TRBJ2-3	CSASSPTSGRDTQYF	TGCAGTGCTAGCAGCCCGACTAGCGGGAGGGATACGCAGTATTTT
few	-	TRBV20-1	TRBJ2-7	CSAHGGLLTYEQYF	TGCAGTGCTCACGGAGGACTCCTAACCTACGAGCAGTACTTC
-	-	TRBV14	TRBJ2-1	CASSQVFLRDTQFF	TGTGCCAGCAGCCAAGTTTTTCTTAGGGACACACAGTTCTTC
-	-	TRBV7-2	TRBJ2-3	CASSLAWGGLGTDTQYF	TGTGCCAGCAGCTTAGCGTGGGGGGGGCTGGGCACAGATACGCAGTATTTT
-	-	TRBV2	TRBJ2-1	CASSEGSGGYNEQFF	TGTGCCAGCAGTGAAGGTTCTGGCGGTTACAATGAGCAGTTCTTC
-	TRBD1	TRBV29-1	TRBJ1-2	CSVVGTADYGYTF	TGCAGCGTTGTTGGGACAGCCGACTATGGCTACACCTTC
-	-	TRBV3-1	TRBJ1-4	CASSLGTMGYEKLFF	TGTGCCAGCAGCCTGGGGACAATGGGGTATGAAAAACTGTTTTTT